This T cell receptor beta chain came from a study of cytomegalovirus exposure and HLA in healthy donors (dated by TCRdb to the late 2010s). In the study overall: According to an earlier analysis of 587 of the donors, about 179 million T cells yielded 95 million to 140 million unique TCR beta sequences and less than 300 Gb of sequence data. A later analysis re-analyzed previously published TCR beta repertoires from approximately 700 donors and added high-resolution HLA genotyping to study TCR occurrence patterns. Rather than drawing on any new phenotypic data, the later analysis identified candidate immune exposures from TCR beta sequences and the way those sequences occurred across donors. HLA typing included class I and class II loci at four-digit resolution. An early release that covered about 600 HLA-typed donors contained about 290 gigabases of sequencing data and tens of millions of unique TCR sequences. Every repertoire in the discovery cohort had been generated on one and the same sequencing platform. To predict cytomegalovirus infection status, the study brought together high-throughput TCR immunosequencing, statistical association of individual TCRs with disease status, and machine learning. Of the roughly 400 genotyped donors, roughly 80% were placed in the genetic ancestry cluster associated with self-reported Caucasian donors. Across some 400 genotyped donors of the cohort, an average of roughly 250,000 unique TCR beta nucleotide sequences per donor were sequenced, and roughly 17% of those sequences were non-productive. The number of donors typed differed by locus, with roughly 629-640 for A, B, C, DRB1 and DQB1, more than 500 for DQA1, 606 for DPA1, and roughly 450 for DPB1. An earlier analysis of around 540 of the donors applied high-throughput TCR beta sequencing to assess whether each TCR beta V gene segment acted as functional or pseudogenic. A handful of DR-DQ haplotypes were handled as single units for association and clustering because linkage in the cohort was strong. The study was designed to test whether signatures of past pathogen exposure could be identified by cataloging public T cell receptors. Along with the approximately 650-subject first cohort, a separate validation cohort of roughly 110 different subjects was used. The study used immunosequencing to profile the T cell repertoires of around 600 subjects and linked those repertoires to cytomegalovirus serostatus. A later genetic analysis used genome-wide SNP genotypes for 398 of the 666 donors, treating that subset as a discovery cohort. Donor age, sex, ethnicity and CMV serostatus were compiled together with the repertoire data.

The cohort comprised fewer than 750 healthy bone marrow donors. At the time of sampling, every cohort member was nominally healthy, though immune exposures that went unrecorded were likely present. The donor tested CMV seronegative and was one of the 352 seronegative cohort members. Each donor provided a peripheral blood sample, and peripheral blood mononuclear cells were used for TCR beta sequencing. Genomic DNA extraction from the blood cell samples was performed with the Qiagen DNeasy Blood Extraction Kit. Library construction relied on the immunoSEQ multiplex PCR assay. The multiplex PCR relied on a mix of 60 forward primers for TCR Vbeta segments and 13 reverse primers for TCR Jbeta segments. A multiplex PCR assay on genomic DNA amplified the CDR3 region of rearranged TCR beta genes. The amplified TCR beta libraries were sequenced on the Illumina HiSeq System as 87-base-pair reads. Concerning the study's data processing: Across the 600 to 700 repertoires, a later analysis counted approximately 83 million unique TCR beta chains, 9.5 million to 13 million of which were shared by at least two donors. Raw reads were error-corrected and collapsed into unique sequences with a nearest-neighbor algorithm that merged closely related sequences to remove PCR and sequencing errors. V, D and J gene segments were assigned by aligning CDR3 sequences to IMGT reference sequences. Each retained sequence needed at least a six-nucleotide match to both a V gene segment and a J gene segment. A rearrangement counted as productive if the CDR3 had no stop codons and remained in frame with V and J, and every other rearrangement counted as non-productive. Following IMGT convention, CDR3 was defined as the stretch from the second conserved V-encoded cysteine to the conserved J-encoded phenylalanine. The earlier analysis of some 540 of the donors excluded any sequence lacking an unambiguous match to a single V gene segment. An earlier analysis of fewer than 750 of the donors classified V segments as functional when productive rearrangements were above 56.7% and as segregating when the standard deviation between donors was above 5%. A statistical classification framework was developed to diagnose cytomegalovirus status using the catalog of TCR beta chain sequences. In a later analysis, V and J genes were assigned by comparing TCR nucleotide sequences against IMGT/GENE-DB human TR gene sequences. In a later analysis, CDR3 sequences and most-parsimonious VDJ recombination scenarios were assigned using the TCRdist pipeline. A later analysis defined each TCR beta chain by its CDR3 amino acid sequence plus V-gene family, and excluded reads lacking a unique V-gene family. A later analysis removed roughly 590 highly shared, low-generation-probability nucleotide sequences to deal with suspected cross-contamination and a sequencing artifact. For each public chain, a later analysis derived a clonal expansion index from normalized ranks of inferred template counts within each repertoire. Generation probabilities in a later analysis came from a VDJ recombination model fitted to out-of-frame rearrangements, and those results were checked against IGoR. A later analysis scored TCR-TCR, TCR-HLA and TCR-CMV co-occurrence with hypergeometric tests, applying a repertoire-size bias correction to TCR pairs. To estimate false discovery rates, a later analysis permuted the HLA or CMV assignments 20 times. In a later analysis, co-occurring TCRs were grouped using DBSCAN, and TCRdist sequence similarity was added for clustering within HLA-allele-positive subsets. Repertoires with fewer than 30,000 or more than 120,000 public chains were left out of co-occurrence clustering, as were five repertoires with anomalous nucleotide sharing. Here the immuneACCESS table is served through TCRdb, limited to in-frame sequences with V and J called. Missing clones are a known gap in these copies; in checked studies unresolved V genes cover under half, and the rest lacks a known reason. Clonal size and the V and J genes are those of that table, whereas D and trimming came from the DNA. The sample table lists roughly 150,000 clones, roughly 70% of them with a count of one. The top ten clones comprise around 2% of the sample.

Its CDR3 holds 15 amino acids, cysteine through phenylalanine. CDR3 DNA only is kept here, 45 bases in frame from base 1. The CDR1 and CDR2 encoded by the germline V gene are SGHNT and YENEEA. Trimming removed 1 base from V and 0 bases from J; the gene matches leave 0 bases unexplained. Note on this clone: Its antigen has not been determined. No per-base quality is available; no much larger clone lies one base away.

Overall study outcomes, separate from this receptor: The cohort was sequenced for TCR beta chains only, and without alpha or paired-chain data the features that could be detected were limited. The classifier was reported to diagnose cytomegalovirus status with high specificity and sensitivity in both the original and validation cohorts. Correlated functional status among segregating V segments might reflect linkage disequilibrium, but an unknown experimental factor could not be ruled out. For the cohort, immune exposure information was limited to CMV serostatus. According to the authors, the approach could potentially be generalized to other disease states and immunological phenotypes. A further reported finding was that TCR beta sequences accurately predicted the HLA-A and HLA-B alleles for most subjects in the first cohort. In an earlier analysis of approximately 590 of the donors, most TCR beta V segments appeared in productive rearrangements about 90% or about 30% of the time, broadly matching IMGT annotations. An association between a missense DCLRE1C variant and V-gene and J-gene trimming of TCR beta chains was found in a later genetic analysis and replicated in an independent cohort. Roughly uniform sequencing depth across donors was assumed in presence/absence analyses, although this assumption may not hold. In the study, 150 to 200 TCR beta chains were listed as associated with cytomegalovirus. Specific HLA alleles were associated with some 15,000 TCR beta sequences at a false discovery rate of 0.05 in a later analysis. Most CMV-associated TCR beta chains appeared to be HLA-restricted in a later analysis, and the HLA associations seemed to be driven largely by CMV exposure. In a later analysis, HLA-associated TCR beta chains showed more clonal expansion and lower generation probabilities than non-associated chains that were equally common. Several of the top co-occurrence clusters appeared to be linked to parvovirus B19, influenza, CMV and Epstein-Barr virus, according to a later analysis. Assigning TCR associations to individual alleles was difficult when HLA alleles, especially DR and DQ, strongly co-occurred. In a later analysis, the rate of TCR association differed among HLA loci, with DRB1 alleles having the most associated TCRs and HLA-C alleles having the fewest. Because counts were too low, about 15 rarely observed V segments, including chromosome 9 orphons, were left out of the earlier analysis of some 600 of the donors. The 87-base-pair reads could not distinguish some IMGT-functional V segments, including TRBV6-2 and TRBV6-3, so those segments were excluded. Most TCR sequences were seen in very few donors, while some public TCRs were found in many individuals. Three of the identified cytomegalovirus-associated TCR beta chains were confirmed in vitro to be specific for cytomegalovirus antigens. Compared with the roughly 720-donor mean, donors in an Asian-associated ancestry cluster had fewer N-insertions in productive TCRs, according to a later genetic analysis. A cluster of highly shared sequence variants was judged likely to represent a technical artifact of the sequencing pipeline. Because HLA typing was missing for some donors at each locus, association tests included only the typed subset.

The receptor was isolated from a woman between 40 and 50 years old in good health and CMV-seronegative. The receptor chain draws on TRBV11-3 and TRBJ2-1; TRBD2 agrees with 7 junctional bases. The sample consisted of PBMCs. For the CDR3, the sequence is CASSLGGSSYNEQFF. The nucleotide sequence reads TGTGCCAGCAGCTTAGGCGGGAGCTCCTACAATGAGCAGTTCTTC.